The rows below give T cell receptor beta chains drawn from one sample of a study of post-analysis software for immune sequencing data. Each CDR3 protein is one row after TCRdb ran MiXCR on the PCR reads. Of 750,000 to 950,000 distinct CDR3 sequences detected, roughly 50% appear once; the ten largest clones hold approximately 4.3%. The specimen was blood. All receptors derive from a girl aged 5 to 17 with multiple sclerosis. Each CDR3 is given with its conserved first and last residue. The D gene is left open where the match is weak. Not all rows give a size; the values are once, few, many and, for expanded clones, a class.

abundance,v_gene,d_gene,j_gene,CDR3aa,CDR3nt
few,TRBV29-1,NA,TRBJ1-1,CSVAGQLEAFF,TGCAGCGTCGCTGGACAGCTCGAAGCTTTCTTT
NA,TRBV18,NA,TRBJ2-5,CASSPGSDRETQYF,TGTGCCAGCTCACCAGGGTCCGATCGAGAGACCCAGTACTTC
NA,TRBV5-6,NA,TRBJ2-1,CASSPNGLEQFF,TGTGCCAGCAGCCCGAACGGACTTGAGCAGTTCTTC
few,TRBV7-3,TRBD2,TRBJ2-3,CASTGGATDTQYF,TGTGCCAGCACCGGGGGGGCCACAGATACGCAGTATTTT
NA,TRBV11-2,NA,TRBJ1-6,CASSLGGMTGNSPLHF,TGTGCCAGCAGCTTAGGGGGCATGACGGGGAATTCACCCCTCCACTTT
few,TRBV24-1,NA,TRBJ2-3,CATSDLGDSTQYF,TGTGCCACCAGTGATTTGGGGGATTCCACGCAGTATTTT
NA,TRBV10-1,NA,TRBJ2-4,CASSDSVAGSTGEQYF,TGCGCCAGCAGTGATTCGGTGGCAGGCTCTACGGGGGAGCAGTACTTC
NA,TRBV9,NA,TRBJ1-1,CASSVGVKNTEAFF,TGTGCCAGCAGCGTAGGAGTCAAGAACACTGAAGCTTTCTTT
few,TRBV2,NA,TRBJ2-2,CASSPPFGELFF,TGTGCCAGCAGTCCCCCCTTTGGGGAGCTGTTTTTT
NA,TRBV15,NA,TRBJ1-2,CATSRDGADYGYTF,TGTGCCACCAGCAGAGATGGGGCCGACTATGGCTACACCTTC
NA,TRBV5-1,TRBD2,TRBJ2-5,CASSLKLKRGMQETQYF,TGCGCCAGCAGCTTGAAGCTGAAGCGGGGGATGCAAGAGACCCAGTACTTC
NA,TRBV29-1,TRBD2,TRBJ2-7,CSVRLAASYEQYF,TGCAGCGTCCGACTAGCGGCAAGCTACGAGCAGTACTTC
NA,TRBV7-3,TRBD2,TRBJ2-7,CASSSTSASYNEQYF,TGTGCCAGCAGCTCGACTAGCGCCTCCTACAATGAGCAGTACTTC
few,TRBV9,NA,TRBJ2-5,CASSGVTLARQETQYF,TGTGCCAGCAGCGGCGTTACCCTAGCCCGGCAAGAGACCCAGTACTTC
NA,TRBV3-1,NA,TRBJ2-7,CASTPARVGYEQYF,TGTGCCAGCACCCCAGCGAGGGTTGGCTACGAGCAGTACTTC
NA,TRBV5-1,NA,TRBJ2-3,CASSLRGTDTDTQYF,TGCGCCAGCAGCTTGAGGGGGACGGACACAGATACGCAGTATTTT
NA,TRBV29-1,NA,TRBJ1-2,CSVWGRPPNDGYTF,TGCAGCGTTTGGGGCCGGCCTCCTAACGATGGCTACACCTTC
few,TRBV29-1,TRBD1,TRBJ1-2,CTCGTGNYGYTF,TGCACCTGTGGGACAGGGAACTATGGCTACACCTTC
NA,TRBV25-1,NA,TRBJ2-6,CASANSGANVLTF,TGTGCCAGCGCCAACTCTGGGGCCAACGTCCTGACTTTC
NA,TRBV20-1,TRBD1,TRBJ2-7,CSARGTGGNEQYF,TGCAGTGCTAGAGGGACAGGGGGCAACGAGCAGTACTTC
NA,TRBV4-1,NA,TRBJ1-2,CASSQEGGGYGYTF,TGCGCCAGCAGCCAAGAGGGGGGAGGGTATGGCTACACCTTC
NA,TRBV10-3,NA,TRBJ1-2,CAAGVGAYGYTF,TGTGCCGCGGGGGTAGGGGCCTATGGCTACACCTTC
NA,TRBV29-1,NA,TRBJ2-5,CSVDRDISSQETQYF,TGCAGCGTGGACCGGGACATTTCCTCCCAAGAGACCCAGTACTTC
NA,TRBV7-9,TRBD1,TRBJ2-5,CASSRQGIEETQYF,TGTGCCAGCAGCCGACAGGGGATCGAAGAGACCCAGTACTTC
once,TRBV20-1,TRBD1,TRBJ2-1,CSASPPLDRVDNEQFF,TGCAGTGCCTCACCCCCTTTGGACAGGGTCGACAATGAGCAGTTCTTC
NA,TRBV7-2,NA,TRBJ2-3,CASSMGGGTPRTQYF,TGTGCCAGCAGCATGGGAGGGGGAACCCCGCGGACGCAGTATTTT
NA,TRBV11-2,NA,TRBJ1-3,CASSLDRLSGNTIYF,TGTGCCAGCAGCTTAGACAGGCTGTCTGGAAACACCATATATTTT
few,TRBV29-1,NA,TRBJ1-2,CSVEANRLNGYTF,TGCAGCGTGGAAGCCAACAGGCTCAATGGCTACACCTTC
NA,TRBV7-2,NA,TRBJ2-1,CASSPRAGRTYNEQFF,TGTGCCAGCAGCCCCCGTGCGGGACGTACCTACAATGAGCAGTTCTTC
once,TRBV7-9,TRBD1,TRBJ1-2,CASSLRPTVSGGPNYGYTF,TGTGCCAGCAGCTTACGCCCAACTGTGTCAGGGGGGCCTAACTATGGCTACACCTTC
NA,TRBV29-1,TRBD1,TRBJ1-1,CSTRQGPNTEAFF,TGCAGCACCCGACAGGGGCCGAACACTGAAGCTTTCTTT
NA,TRBV2,NA,TRBJ1-1,CASIELVKNTEAFF,TGTGCCAGCATCGAATTGGTGAAGAACACTGAAGCTTTCTTT
NA,TRBV29-1,TRBD2,TRBJ2-7,CSVEVLAGYEQYF,TGCAGCGTTGAGGTCCTAGCGGGCTACGAGCAGTACTTC
NA,TRBV7-9,TRBD1,TRBJ1-1,CASSARWTGAGGTEAFF,TGTGCCAGCAGCGCCCGGTGGACAGGGGCCGGGGGCACTGAAGCTTTCTTT